This TCR beta chain was sequenced during a study of shared clonotypes between healthy human individuals. Study-level points and caveats: The study found about 5% of naive CD4 clonotypes shared across a few donors.

Germline CDR1 MNHEY, CDR2 SMNVEV (reference sequence). V was cut by 5 bases and J by 7 bases, with 24 bases left in between. The CDR3 runs 16 residues. Deep was the level used in running the assay. Investigators spread the genomic DNA of each subset evenly over several immunoSEQ plates. Sequenced by immunoSEQ multiplex PCR; TCRdb stores in-frame clones only, minus some. The table shows about 2.5 million clones, with 92% occurring only once. A note on this clone: Its antigen is still unknown.

The rearrangement uses TRBV27 and TRBJ2-7; possible D gene TRBD2, 5 bases. The TCR comes from a man younger than 30 in good health. Some clones in this sample may be carry-over from other donors' samples. The sample was naive CD4+ T cells from PBMCs. Indicated subset: CD45RA+ positively selected. CDR3 DNA sequence: TGTGCCAGCAGTCCCCGTCTCTCCAACCGCCCGGGGGAGCAGTACTTC. Translating gives CASSPRLSNRPGEQYF.